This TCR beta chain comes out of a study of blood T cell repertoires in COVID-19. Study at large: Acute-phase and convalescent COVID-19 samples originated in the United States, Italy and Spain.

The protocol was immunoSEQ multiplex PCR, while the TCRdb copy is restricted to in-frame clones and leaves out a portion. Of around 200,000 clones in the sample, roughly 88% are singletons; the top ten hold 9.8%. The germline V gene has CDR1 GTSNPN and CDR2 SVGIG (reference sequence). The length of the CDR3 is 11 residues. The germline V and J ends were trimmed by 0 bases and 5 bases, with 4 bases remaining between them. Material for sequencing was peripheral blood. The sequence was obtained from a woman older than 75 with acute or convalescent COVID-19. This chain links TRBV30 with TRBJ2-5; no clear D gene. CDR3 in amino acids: CAWSVRETQYF. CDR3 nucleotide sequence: TGTGCCTGGAGTGTCAGGGAGACCCAGTACTTC.